This T cell receptor (beta chain) came from a study of blood T cell repertoires in COVID-19. Study-level background: Samples came from the United States, Italy and Spain, spanning acute and convalescent COVID-19.

The repertoire was sequenced with immunoSEQ multiplex PCR; TCRdb's copy has only in-frame clones and lacks some. The sample includes fewer than 95,000 clones, 75% to 95% of them seen just once. V shed 6 bases and J shed 6 bases, with 9 bases lying between them. The CDR3 spans 13 residues. Source material: peripheral blood. The chain combines TRBV12-3 or TRBV12-4 with TRBJ1-6; the D gene is possibly TRBD1 (5 bases). The TCR originated in a woman older than 75 with acute or convalescent COVID-19. CDR3 bases: TGTGCCAGCAGGGGGCAGAGTAATTCACCCCTCCACTTT. It is translated as CASRGQSNSPLHF.